This is a list of T cell receptor beta chains from one sample in a study of CD8 T cells in Susac syndrome. TCRdb processed the immunoSEQ multiplex PCR reads anew with MiXCR; each CDR3 protein has one entry. The sample has about 400,000 distinct CDR3 sequences, approximately 85% seen once; the top ten hold around 0.12%. Sequenced input: CD8+ T cells from PBMCs. Every receptor here comes from a human donor with multiple sclerosis. Each CDR3 is given with its conserved first and last residue. The order of the fields is clone size, J gene, V gene, D gene, CDR3 DNA, CDR3 protein. D genes are given only for firm matches. Clone sizes are given selectively: once, few, many, or a class where the clone is expanded.

.,TRBJ2-1,TRBV15,.,TGTGCCACCAGCAGAATCGACAATGAGCAGTTCTTC,CATSRIDNEQFF
.,TRBJ2-7,TRBV11-2,.,TGTGCCAGCAGCCCCGTTCCTTCCACGACCTACGAGCAGTACTTC,CASSPVPSTTYEQYF
.,TRBJ1-2,TRBV5-1,TRBD1,TGCGCCAGCAGCTTGGACGGGACAGGGGGCTACGACTATGGCTACACCTTC,CASSLDGTGGYDYGYTF
.,TRBJ1-1,TRBV18,TRBD1,TGTGCCAGCTCACTCGGGACAGGGCGGATCAAGGGTGAAGCTTTCTTT,CASSLGTGRIKGEAFF
.,TRBJ1-5,TRBV28,.,TGTGCCAGCTTAAAGCATAGCAATCAGCCCCAGCATTTT,CASLKHSNQPQHF
.,TRBJ1-4,TRBV29-1,.,TGCAGCGCACAAGAAGGAAATGAAAAACTGTTTTTT,CSAQEGNEKLFF
.,TRBJ1-2,TRBV4-1,TRBD1,TGCGCCAGCAGCCAGGCGCCCTCCCGGGACAGGGGGAGATCCTATGGCTACACCTTC,CASSQAPSRDRGRSYGYTF
.,TRBJ2-2,TRBV28,.,TGTGCCACCAAGGCCTCCGGGACCTACACCGGGGAGCTGTTTTTT,CATKASGTYTGELFF
.,TRBJ1-5,TRBV19,.,TGTGCCAGTAGTCCCAGAAGAGGGATTGGTACGAGCAATCAGCCCCAGCATTTT,CASSPRRGIGTSNQPQHF
once,TRBJ1-5,TRBV23-1,TRBD1,TGCGCCAGCAGTCACCCTAGCGGACAGGGGGAGCAATCAGCCCCAGCATTT,CASSHPSGQGEQSAPAF
once,TRBJ1-3,TRBV28,.,TGTGCCAGCAGTACATTTGACAGCTCTGGAAACACCATATATTTT,CASSTFDSSGNTIYF
.,TRBJ2-7,TRBV19,TRBD1,TGTGCCAGTAGTCCCTGGGACAGGTTCTACGAGCAGTACTTC,CASSPWDRFYEQYF
.,TRBJ2-7,TRBV6-1,.,TGTGCCAGCATTCTCTTCGCGGCGTCCTACGAGCAGTACTTC,CASILFAASYEQYF
.,TRBJ2-1,TRBV9,.,TGTGCCAGCAGCCCAGGCCCCCATGAGCAGTTCTTC,CASSPGPHEQFF
.,TRBJ2-1,TRBV27,.,TGTGCCAGCAGTACTCACAATGAGCAGTTCTTC,CASSTHNEQFF
.,TRBJ2-7,TRBV7-9,.,TGTGCCAGCAGCTTAGTGGGACTCCTTGCCTACGAGCAGTACTTC,CASSLVGLLAYEQYF
.,TRBJ2-5,TRBV13,TRBD2,TGTGCCAGCAGCTTAGGCTTGACTAGCGGACAAGAGACCCAGTACTTC,CASSLGLTSGQETQYF
.,TRBJ2-7,TRBV9,.,TGTGCCAGCAGCGGGGTACCGGGATACGAGCAGTACTTC,CASSGVPGYEQYF
.,TRBJ2-1,TRBV27,.,TGTGCCAGCAGTTTGATTGCCTCCTACAATGAGCAGTTCTTC,CASSLIASYNEQFF
.,TRBJ2-7,TRBV29-1,.,TGCAGCGTTGTTCCAGCGGCCTCCTACGAGCAGTACTTC,CSVVPAASYEQYF
.,TRBJ2-2,TRBV5-1,TRBD2,TGCGCCAGCACGAAACCCCCAAGCGGGGGGGGTACCGGGGAGCTGTTTTTT,CASTKPPSGGGTGELFF
.,TRBJ2-7,TRBV6-5,.,TGTGCCAGCAGTTATCTTCGGGAACTATTCTACGAGCAGTACTTC,CASSYLRELFYEQYF
.,TRBJ2-2,TRBV6-5,.,TGTGCCAGCAGTCCAAATTTTGTCCCGACCGGGGAGCTGCTTTTT,CASSPNFVPTGELLF
.,TRBJ2-1,TRBV6-5,.,TGTGCCAGCAGTTACAATAACAATGAGCAGTTCTTC,CASSYNNNEQFF
.,TRBJ2-1,TRBV27,TRBD2,TGTGCCAGCAGTTTATCGGAGCAGGGACTAGCGGGAGATCGGTTCTTC,CASSLSEQGLAGDRFF
once,TRBJ1-3,TRBV6-6,.,TGTGCCAGCACCCCGTGGGCATCAGGAAACACCATATATTTT,CASTPWASGNTIYF
.,TRBJ1-1,TRBV5-4,.,TGTGCCAGCAGCTTGGAGTTCTGGGCTGGCACTGAAGCTTTCTTT,CASSLEFWAGTEAFF
.,TRBJ2-3,TRBV5-1,.,TGCGCCAGCAGCTTGACAGGAGAGACAGATACGCAGTATTTT,CASSLTGETDTQYF
.,TRBJ1-2,TRBV27,.,TGTGCCAGCAGTTTATCCGTGACCTATGGCTACACCTTC,CASSLSVTYGYTF
.,TRBJ1-2,TRBV6-1,.,TGTGCCAGCAGCGACCAGGGGAACTATGGCTACACCTTC,CASSDQGNYGYTF
.,TRBJ1-5,TRBV27,TRBD1,TGTGCCAGCAGTTTATCCTACAGGGGCGGGGGCAATCAGCCCCAGCATTTT,CASSLSYRGGGNQPQHF
few,TRBJ2-7,TRBV27,TRBD1,TGTGCCAGCACCGGACAGGGGGCCTACGAGCAGTACTTC,CASTGQGAYEQYF
.,TRBJ2-3,TRBV18,TRBD1,TGTGCCAGCTCTCCCCCCGGACAGGTCACGGTCACAGATACGCAGTATTTT,CASSPPGQVTVTDTQYF
.,TRBJ2-7,TRBV30,.,TGTGCCTGGAGTGTATCGACGGGACCCTACGAGCAGTACTTC,CAWSVSTGPYEQYF
.,TRBJ2-2,TRBV5-4,.,TGTGCCAGCAGCTTATCAGGCTCCGGGGAGCTGTTTTTT,CASSLSGSGELFF
.,TRBJ2-1,TRBV28,TRBD2,TGTGCCACTGAGCGGGAGGGCCTCAATGAGCAGTTCTTC,CATEREGLNEQFF
.,TRBJ2-5,TRBV7-9,TRBD1,TGTGCCAGCAGCTTTAGACAGGGGCGGTGGGAGACCCAGTACTTC,CASSFRQGRWETQYF
.,TRBJ2-3,TRBV3-1,TRBD2,TGTGCCAGCAGCCAAGAAGTTCGAGCGGGGGGGCCGGATACGCAGTATTTT,CASSQEVRAGGPDTQYF
.,TRBJ1-5,TRBV2,.,TGTGCCAGCAGCCCAGGGACCGATCTCACCTATCAGCCCCAGCATTTT,CASSPGTDLTYQPQHF
.,TRBJ2-7,TRBV9,TRBD1,TGTGCCAGCAGCGTAGACAGGACAGGGATCCACGAGCAGTACTTC,CASSVDRTGIHEQYF
.,TRBJ1-1,TRBV12-3/TRBV12-4,.,TGTGCCAGCAGTTTACTTTCCGATGAAGCTTTCTTT,CASSLLSDEAFF
.,TRBJ2-5,TRBV3-1,.,TGTGCCAGCAGCACCTCACAAGAGACCCAGTACTTC,CASSTSQETQYF
.,TRBJ1-1,TRBV16,.,TGTGCCAGCAGCCAGACGGGCAGGGAGGGAGAGCACACTGAAGCTTTCTTT,CASSQTGREGEHTEAFF
.,TRBJ2-3,TRBV4-1,.,TGCGCCAGCCGAGGGGTGGGGGGCCTAGATACGCAGTATTTT,CASRGVGGLDTQYF
.,TRBJ2-7,TRBV7-2,TRBD2,TGTGCCAGCAGCTTAGTGGCGGGAGGGCCTGGGGGCTCCTACGAGCAGTACTTC,CASSLVAGGPGGSYEQYF
.,TRBJ2-7,TRBV29-1,.,TGCAGCGTGGCGGGACTCTCCTACGAGCAGTACTTC,CSVAGLSYEQYF
.,TRBJ2-7,TRBV27,TRBD2,TGTGCCAGCAGTCCCTGGACTAGCGGTACCTACGAGCAGTACTTC,CASSPWTSGTYEQYF
few,TRBJ1-2,TRBV12-3/TRBV12-4,.,TGTGCCAGCAGTTTGACAGGACCCTATGGCTACACCTTC,CASSLTGPYGYTF
.,TRBJ2-7,TRBV3-1,TRBD1,TGTGCCAGCAGTAAACCCGGGACAGGGGGACGGGAGCAGTACTTC,CASSKPGTGGREQYF
once,TRBJ1-5,TRBV12-3/TRBV12-4,.,TGTGCCAGCAGTGACCAGGGGCACCAGCCCCAGCATTTT,CASSDQGHQPQHF
once,TRBJ2-1,TRBV7-9,.,TGTGCCAGCAGTCATCCTTCCAGTGAGCAGTTCTTC,CASSHPSSEQFF
.,TRBJ2-1,TRBV6-2/TRBV6-3,TRBD2,TGTGCCAGCAGCTCCACTAGCGGGAGGGCATATGAGCAGTTCTTC,CASSSTSGRAYEQFF
.,TRBJ2-5,TRBV20-1,.,TGCAGTGCTAGAGACCTAGCGATGGAGACCCAGTACTTC,CSARDLAMETQYF
.,TRBJ2-7,TRBV5-1,TRBD1,TGCGCCAGCAGCTCCGCGGACAGGGGCGAGGTGGACGAGCAGTACTTC,CASSSADRGEVDEQYF
.,TRBJ2-7,TRBV4-1,TRBD2,TGCGCCAGCAGCCTACGAACGCTAGCGGGCATCGAGCAGTACTTC,CASSLRTLAGIEQYF